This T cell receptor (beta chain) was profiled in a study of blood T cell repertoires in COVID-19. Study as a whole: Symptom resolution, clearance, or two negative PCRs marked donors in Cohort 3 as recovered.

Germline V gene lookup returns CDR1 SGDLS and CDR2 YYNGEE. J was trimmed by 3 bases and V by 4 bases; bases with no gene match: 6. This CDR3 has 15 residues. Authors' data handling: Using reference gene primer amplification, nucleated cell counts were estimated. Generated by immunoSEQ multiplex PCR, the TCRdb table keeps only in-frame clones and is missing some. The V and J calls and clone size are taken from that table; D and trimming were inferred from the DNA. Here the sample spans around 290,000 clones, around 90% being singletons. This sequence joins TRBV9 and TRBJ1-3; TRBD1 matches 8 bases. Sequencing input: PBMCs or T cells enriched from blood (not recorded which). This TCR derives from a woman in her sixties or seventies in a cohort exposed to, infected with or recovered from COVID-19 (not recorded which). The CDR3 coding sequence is TGTGCCAGCAGCCTTAGGACAGGGAATGGAAACACCATATATTTT. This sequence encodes CASSLRTGNGNTIYF.